This TCR beta chain is from a study of T cell repertoires in cytomegalovirus infection. For the study at large: Used in the study were CMV epitopes, some recently identified and HLA-C-restricted, others well-studied and HLA-B-restricted. Public TCR beta signatures marked donors with CMV infection and the matching HLA. Study results and limitations: CMV-specific TCR beta clonotypes restricted by HLA-C dominated the ex vivo response.

This clonotype turned up a few times. Its target is not known. Germline CDR1 is SGHTA and CDR2 is FQGNSA. The length of the CDR3 is 14 residues. J lost 3 bases, V lost 10 bases, and 7 bases had no gene match. TCRdb re-derived calls from the reads in MiXCR, one entry per CDR3 protein. The sample has roughly 45,000 distinct CDR3 sequences, 20% to 25% seen once. This rearrangement joins TRBV7-2 to TRBJ2-1, with 9 bases lining up with TRBD1. Material: CD8+ T cells from cultured PBMCs, obtained from culture after CMV antigen stimulation. This clonotype was obtained from a human donor in good health (CMV status not recorded). Some clones in this sample may be carry-over from other donors' samples. The CDR3 bases are TGTGCCACCACGGGACAGGGATTCTACAATGAGCAGTTCTTC. This codes for CATTGQGFYNEQFF.